This entry describes one TCR beta chain. Its target is not known. Trimming removed 1 base from V and 5 bases from J, with 9 bases in between. In germline, CDR1 is SGHDT, CDR2 YYEEEE. The CDR3 loop spans 14 amino acids. RNA transcripts yielded amplified TCR beta CDR3 regions. HTBI primers were employed in first-round RT-PCR, then a second-round multiplex PCR followed. TCRdb re-called the multiplex PCR reads with MiXCR, one entry per CDR3 protein. The table lists roughly 700,000 distinct CDR3 sequences, 40% of them singletons. The data were taken from a study of Graves' ophthalmopathy and Graves' hyperthyroidism. Study-wide results and caveats: Blood also contained most of the expanded thyroid clonotypes above 0.001 frequency.

Thyroid ultrasound, orbital computed tomography, TRAb, serum thyroxine and clinical symptoms formed the basis of diagnosis. The sequenced material came from peripheral blood. The chain combines TRBV5-6 with TRBJ2-2; no definite D call. The receptor's source is an adult man with Graves' ophthalmopathy. CDR3 sequence (DNA): TGTGCCAGCAGCTTGCCCAGCGTAACCGGGGAGCTGTTTTTT. It is translated as CASSLPSVTGELFF.